The clone carrying this TCR beta chain was found a few times. These data belong to a study of blood T cell repertoires in COVID-19. Looking at the study overall: The study drew acute and convalescent COVID-19 samples from the United States, Italy and Spain. T cells, B-cell-depleted T cells, or PBMCs supplied cDNA or gDNA.

The assay was immunoSEQ multiplex PCR, and TCRdb's table has in-frame clones only and misses some. The sample consists of 150,000 to 200,000 clones, roughly 80% of them appearing once. The CDR3 is made up of 15 amino acids. Germline V gene sequence: CDR1 SGHTA, CDR2 FQGNSA. Trimming cost V 5 bases and J 2 bases; bases outside gene matches: 5. Sequencing was performed on peripheral blood. The TCR sequence derives from a man between 60 and 75 years old with active or convalescent COVID-19. The V and J genes are TRBV7-2 and TRBJ2-3; 9 nucleotides align to TRBD1. CDR3 loop: CASSQGTGYTDTQYF. The CDR3 nucleotides read TGTGCCAGCAGCCAGGGGACAGGGTACACAGATACGCAGTATTTT.